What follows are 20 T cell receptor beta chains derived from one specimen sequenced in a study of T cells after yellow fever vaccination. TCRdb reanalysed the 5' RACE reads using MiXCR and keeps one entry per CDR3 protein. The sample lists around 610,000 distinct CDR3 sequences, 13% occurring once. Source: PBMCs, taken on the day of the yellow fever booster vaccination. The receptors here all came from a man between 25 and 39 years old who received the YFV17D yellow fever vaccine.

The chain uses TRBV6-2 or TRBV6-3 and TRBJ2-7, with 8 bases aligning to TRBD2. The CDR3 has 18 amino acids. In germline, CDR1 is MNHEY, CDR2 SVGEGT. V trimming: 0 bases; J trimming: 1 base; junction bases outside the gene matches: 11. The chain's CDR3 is CASSYSSMASGPSYEQYF. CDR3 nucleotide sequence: TGTGCCAGCAGTTACTCGAGTATGGCTAGCGGGCCTTCCTACGAGCAGTACTTC.

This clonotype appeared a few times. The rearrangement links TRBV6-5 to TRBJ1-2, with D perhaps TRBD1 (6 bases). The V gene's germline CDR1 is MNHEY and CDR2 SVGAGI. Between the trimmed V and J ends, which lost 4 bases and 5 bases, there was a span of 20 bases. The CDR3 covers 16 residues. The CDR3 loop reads CASSFIQGVKSYGYTF. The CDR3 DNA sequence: TGTGCCAGCAGTTTTATACAGGGTGTTAAATCTTATGGCTACACCTTC.

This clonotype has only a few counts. The CDR3 DNA reads as TGTGCCAGCAGCTTACGACGGGGACTCTTTAACACCGGGGAGCTGTTTTTT. Its protein product is CASSLRRGLFNTGELFF. This sequence joins TRBV7-2 and TRBJ2-2, with D perhaps matching TRBD2 (6 bases). The length of the CDR3 is 17 residues. V lost 2 bases and J 2 bases, leaving 15 bases between the germline ends. The germline CDR1 and CDR2 sequences are SGHTA and FQGNSA.

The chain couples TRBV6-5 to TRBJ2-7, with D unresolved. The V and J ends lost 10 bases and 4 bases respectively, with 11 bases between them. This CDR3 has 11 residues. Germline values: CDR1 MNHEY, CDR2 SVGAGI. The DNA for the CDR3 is TGTGCCACGGGCAGATTTTACGAGCAGTACTTC. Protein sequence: CATGRFYEQYF.

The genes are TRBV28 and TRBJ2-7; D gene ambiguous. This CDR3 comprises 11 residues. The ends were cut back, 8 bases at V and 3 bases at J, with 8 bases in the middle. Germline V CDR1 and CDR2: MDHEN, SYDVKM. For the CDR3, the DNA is TGTGCCAGCGGACCTAGCTACGAGCAGTACTTC. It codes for CASGPSYEQYF.

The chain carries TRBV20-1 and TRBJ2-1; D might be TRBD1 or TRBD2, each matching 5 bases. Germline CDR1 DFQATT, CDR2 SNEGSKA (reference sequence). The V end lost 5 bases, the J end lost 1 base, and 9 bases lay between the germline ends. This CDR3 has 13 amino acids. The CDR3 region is CSAPGASYNEQFF. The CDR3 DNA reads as TGCAGTGCTCCCGGGGCTTCCTACAATGAGCAGTTCTTC.

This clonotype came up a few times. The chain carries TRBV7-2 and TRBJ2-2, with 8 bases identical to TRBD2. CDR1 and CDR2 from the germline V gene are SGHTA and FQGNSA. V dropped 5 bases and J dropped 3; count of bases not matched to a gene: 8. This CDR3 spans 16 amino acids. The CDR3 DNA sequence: TGTGCCAGCAGCCAAAACGTGGGACTAGACACCGGGGAGCTGTTTTTT. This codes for CASSQNVGLDTGELFF.

CDR3 in amino acids: CASSLLKLAEQETQYF. CDR3 nucleotide sequence: TGCGCCAGCAGCTTGCTCAAACTAGCGGAACAAGAGACCCAGTACTTC. This sequence joins TRBV5-1 and TRBJ2-5; 8 nucleotides agree with TRBD2. With 1 base clipped from V and 2 bases from J, the junction kept 7 bases outside the gene matches. The CDR3 length is 16 residues. Germline V gene sequence: CDR1 SGHRS, CDR2 YFSETQ.

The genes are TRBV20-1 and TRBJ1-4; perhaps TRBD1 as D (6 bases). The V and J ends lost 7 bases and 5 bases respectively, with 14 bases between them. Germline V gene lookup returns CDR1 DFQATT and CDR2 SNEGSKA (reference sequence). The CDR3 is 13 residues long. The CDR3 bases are TGCAGTGTTCGGCAGGGGTTGAATGAAAAACTGTTTTTT. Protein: CSVRQGLNEKLFF.

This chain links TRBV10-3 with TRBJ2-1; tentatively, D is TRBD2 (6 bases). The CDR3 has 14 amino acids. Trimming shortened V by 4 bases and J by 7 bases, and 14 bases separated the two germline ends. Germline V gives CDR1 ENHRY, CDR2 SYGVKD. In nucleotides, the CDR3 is TGTGCCATCAGTGCGGAGGGGAGAAGGAATGAGCAGTTCTTC. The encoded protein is CAISAEGRRNEQFF.

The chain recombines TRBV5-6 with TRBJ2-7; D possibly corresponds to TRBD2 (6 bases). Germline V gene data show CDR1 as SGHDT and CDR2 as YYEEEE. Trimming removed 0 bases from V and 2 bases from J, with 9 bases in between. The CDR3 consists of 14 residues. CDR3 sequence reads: CASSLGGDTYEQYF. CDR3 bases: TGTGCCAGCAGCTTGGGCGGGGATACCTACGAGCAGTACTTC. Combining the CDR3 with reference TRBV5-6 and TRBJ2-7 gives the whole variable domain DAGVTQSPTHLIKTRGQQVTLRCSPKSGHDTVSWYQQALGQGPQFIFQYYEEEERQRGNFPDRFSGHQFPNYSSELNVNALLLGDSALYLCASSLGGDTYEQYFGPGTRLTVT.

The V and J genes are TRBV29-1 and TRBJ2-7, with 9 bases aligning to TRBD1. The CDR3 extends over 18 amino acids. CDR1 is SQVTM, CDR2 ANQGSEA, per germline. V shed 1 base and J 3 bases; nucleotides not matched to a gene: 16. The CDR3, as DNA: TGCAGCGTTGAAGTACGACAGGCAGGACAGGGGAGTCGCTACGAGCAGTACTTC. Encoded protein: CSVEVRQAGQGSRYEQYF.

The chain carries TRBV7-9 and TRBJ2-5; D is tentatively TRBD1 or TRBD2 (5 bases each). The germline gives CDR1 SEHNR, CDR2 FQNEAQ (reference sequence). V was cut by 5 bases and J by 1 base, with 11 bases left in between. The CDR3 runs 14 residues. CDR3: CASSHWGFQETQYF. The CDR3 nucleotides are TGTGCCAGCAGCCACTGGGGGTTCCAAGAGACCCAGTACTTC.

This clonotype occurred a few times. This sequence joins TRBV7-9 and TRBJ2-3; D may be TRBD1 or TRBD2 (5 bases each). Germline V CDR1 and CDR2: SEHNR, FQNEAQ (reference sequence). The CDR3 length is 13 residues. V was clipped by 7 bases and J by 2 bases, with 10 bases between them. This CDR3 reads CASTHGATDTQYF. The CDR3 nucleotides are TGTGCCAGCACCCACGGGGCCACAGATACGCAGTATTTT.

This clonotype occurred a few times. Here the CDR3 DNA reads TGCAGTGTCTCGGGTGGGGGGAGCAACGCACCACGCGAGCAGTACTTC. Translating gives CSVSGGGSNAPREQYF. This chain connects TRBV20-1 to TRBJ2-7, with D maybe TRBD2 (6 bases). V was shortened by 7 bases and J by 6 bases, with 28 bases between the two germline ends. This CDR3 has 16 amino acids. Germline loops: CDR1 DFQATT, CDR2 SNEGSKA (reference sequence).

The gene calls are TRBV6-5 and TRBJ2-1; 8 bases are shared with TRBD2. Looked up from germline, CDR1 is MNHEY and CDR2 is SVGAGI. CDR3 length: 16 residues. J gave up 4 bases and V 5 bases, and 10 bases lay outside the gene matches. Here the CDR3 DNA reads TGTGCCAGCAGTCGACGTACTAGCGGAACTTACAATGAGCAGTTCTTC. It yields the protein CASSRRTSGTYNEQFF.

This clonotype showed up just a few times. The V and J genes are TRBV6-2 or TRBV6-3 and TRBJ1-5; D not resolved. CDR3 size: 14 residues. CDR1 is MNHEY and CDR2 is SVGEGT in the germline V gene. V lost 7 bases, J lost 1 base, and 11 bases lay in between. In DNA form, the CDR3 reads TGTGCCAGCAACCGGGCGGGGAGCAATCAGCCCCAGCATTTT. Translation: CASNRAGSNQPQHF.

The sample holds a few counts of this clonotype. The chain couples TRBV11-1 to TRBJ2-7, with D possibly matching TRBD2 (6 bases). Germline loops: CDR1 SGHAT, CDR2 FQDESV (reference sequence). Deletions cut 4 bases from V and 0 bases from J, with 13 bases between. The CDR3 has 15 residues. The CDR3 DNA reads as TGTGCCAGCAGCTCCCAAGCGGGCTTCTCCTACGAGCAGTACTTC. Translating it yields CASSSQAGFSYEQYF.

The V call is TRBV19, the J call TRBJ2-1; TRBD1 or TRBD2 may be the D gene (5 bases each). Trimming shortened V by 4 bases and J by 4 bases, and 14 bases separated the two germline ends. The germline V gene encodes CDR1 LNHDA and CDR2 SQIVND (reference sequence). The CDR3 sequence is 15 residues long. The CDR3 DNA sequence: TGTGCCAGTAGTACCCAGGGACCCCAGTACAATGAGCAGTTCTTC. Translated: CASSTQGPQYNEQFF.

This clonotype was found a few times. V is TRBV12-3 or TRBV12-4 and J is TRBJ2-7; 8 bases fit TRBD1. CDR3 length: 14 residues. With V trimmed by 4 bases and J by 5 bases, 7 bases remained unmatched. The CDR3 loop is CASSSAGGVDEQYF. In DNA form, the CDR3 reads TGTGCCAGCAGTTCTGCAGGGGGCGTCGACGAGCAGTACTTC.